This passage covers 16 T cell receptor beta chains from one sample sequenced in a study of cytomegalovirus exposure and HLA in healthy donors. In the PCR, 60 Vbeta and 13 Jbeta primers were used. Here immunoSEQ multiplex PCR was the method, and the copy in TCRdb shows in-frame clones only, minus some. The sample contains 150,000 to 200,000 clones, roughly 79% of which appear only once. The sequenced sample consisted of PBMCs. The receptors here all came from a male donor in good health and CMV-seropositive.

CDR3 DNA: TGTGCCAGCAGCTTTTCAGGGGAGCAGTACTTC. Translated: CASSFSGEQYF. This sequence joins TRBV5-4 and TRBJ2-7; D possibly corresponds to TRBD1 (5 bases). The CDR3 runs to 11 residues. Trimming cost V 2 bases and J 7 bases, with 7 bases left between them. Germline-derived CDR1 and CDR2 are SGHNT and YYREEE (reference sequence).

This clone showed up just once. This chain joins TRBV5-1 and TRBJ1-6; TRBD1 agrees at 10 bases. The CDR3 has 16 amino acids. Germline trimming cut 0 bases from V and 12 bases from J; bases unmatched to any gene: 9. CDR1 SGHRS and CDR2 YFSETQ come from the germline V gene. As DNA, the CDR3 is TGCGCCAGCAGCTTGGAGGGCGGGACAGGGGACAGACCCCTCCACTTT. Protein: CASSLEGGTGDRPLHF. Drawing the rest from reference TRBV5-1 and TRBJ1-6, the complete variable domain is KAGVTQTPRYLIKTRGQQVTLSCSPISGHRSVSWYQQTPGQGLQFLFEYFSETQRNKGNFPGRFSGRQFSNSRSEMNVSTLELGDSALYLCASSLEGGTGDRPLHFGNGTRLTVT.

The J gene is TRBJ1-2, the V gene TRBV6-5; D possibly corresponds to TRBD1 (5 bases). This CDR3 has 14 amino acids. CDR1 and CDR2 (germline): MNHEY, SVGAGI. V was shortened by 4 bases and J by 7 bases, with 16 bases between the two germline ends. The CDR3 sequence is CASSWGDPPGGYTF. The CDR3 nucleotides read TGTGCCAGCAGTTGGGGGGACCCCCCAGGTGGCTACACCTTC.

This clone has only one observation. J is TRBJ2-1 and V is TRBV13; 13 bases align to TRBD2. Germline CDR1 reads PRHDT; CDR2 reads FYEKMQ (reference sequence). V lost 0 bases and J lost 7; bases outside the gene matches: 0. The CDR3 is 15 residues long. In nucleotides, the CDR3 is TGTGCCAGCAGCTTAGGACTAGCGGGGGGGAATGAGCAGTTCTTC. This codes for CASSLGLAGGNEQFF.

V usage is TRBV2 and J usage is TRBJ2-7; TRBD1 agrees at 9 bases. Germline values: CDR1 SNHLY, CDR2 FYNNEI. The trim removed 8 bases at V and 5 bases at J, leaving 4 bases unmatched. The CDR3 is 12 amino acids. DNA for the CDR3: TGTGCCAGCGCGGACAGGGGCCACGAGCAGTACTTC. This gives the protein CASADRGHEQYF.

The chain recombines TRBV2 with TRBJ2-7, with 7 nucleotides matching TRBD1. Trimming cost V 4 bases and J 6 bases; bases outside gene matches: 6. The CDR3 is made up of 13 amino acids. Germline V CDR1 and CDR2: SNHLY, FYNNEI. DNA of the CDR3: TGTGCCAGCAGTGGAGGGGGCTTAGGCGAGCAGTACTTC. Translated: CASSGGGLGEQYF.

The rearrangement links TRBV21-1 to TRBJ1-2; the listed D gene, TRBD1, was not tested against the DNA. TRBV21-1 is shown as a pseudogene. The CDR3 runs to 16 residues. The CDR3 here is CASSTRGTGGLYGYTF. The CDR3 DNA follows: TGTGCCAGCAGCACCAGGGGGACAGGGGGCCTCTATGGCTACACCTTC.

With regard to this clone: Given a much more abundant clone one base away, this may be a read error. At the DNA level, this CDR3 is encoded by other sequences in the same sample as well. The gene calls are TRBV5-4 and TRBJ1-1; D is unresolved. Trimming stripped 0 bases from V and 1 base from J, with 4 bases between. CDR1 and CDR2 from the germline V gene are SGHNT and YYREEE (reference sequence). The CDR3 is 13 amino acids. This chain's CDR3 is CASSLGGNTEAFF. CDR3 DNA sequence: TGTGCCAGCAGCTTGGGAGGGAACACTGAAGCTTTCTTT. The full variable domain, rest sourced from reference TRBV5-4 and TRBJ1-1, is ETGVTQSPTHLIKTRGQQVTLRCSSQSGHNTVSWYQQALGQGPQFIFQYYREEENGRGNFPPRFSGLQFPNYSSELNVNALELDDSALYLCASSLGGNTEAFFGQGTRLTVV.

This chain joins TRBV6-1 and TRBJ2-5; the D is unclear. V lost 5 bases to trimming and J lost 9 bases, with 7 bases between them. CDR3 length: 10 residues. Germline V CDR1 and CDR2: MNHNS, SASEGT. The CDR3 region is CASSKRAQYF. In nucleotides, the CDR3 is TGTGCCAGCAGTAAACGCGCCCAGTACTTC.

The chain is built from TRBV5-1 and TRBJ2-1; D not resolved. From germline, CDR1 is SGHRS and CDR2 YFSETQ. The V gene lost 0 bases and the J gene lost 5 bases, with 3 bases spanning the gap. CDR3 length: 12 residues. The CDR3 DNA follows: TGCGCCAGCAGCTTGGGCGACAATGAGCAGTTCTTC. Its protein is CASSLGDNEQFF.

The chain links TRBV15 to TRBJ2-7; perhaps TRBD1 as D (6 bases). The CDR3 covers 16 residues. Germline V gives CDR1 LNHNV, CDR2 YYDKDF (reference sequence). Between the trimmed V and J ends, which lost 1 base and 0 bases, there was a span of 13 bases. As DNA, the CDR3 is TGTGCCACCAGCAGAGTTACAGGGCCTAACTCCTACGAGCAGTACTTC. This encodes CATSRVTGPNSYEQYF.

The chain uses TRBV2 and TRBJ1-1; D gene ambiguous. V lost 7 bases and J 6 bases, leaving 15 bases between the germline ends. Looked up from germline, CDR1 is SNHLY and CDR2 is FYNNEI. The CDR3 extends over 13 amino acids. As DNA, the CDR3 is TGTGCCAGCATCCCCGTGGAGGGCCCTGAAGCTTTCTTT. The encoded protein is CASIPVEGPEAFF.

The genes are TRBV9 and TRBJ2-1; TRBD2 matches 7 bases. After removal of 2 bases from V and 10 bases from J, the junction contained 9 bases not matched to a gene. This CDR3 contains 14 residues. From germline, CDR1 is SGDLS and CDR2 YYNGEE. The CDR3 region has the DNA TGTGCCAGCAGCGTGCGGAGGGAGGGAGGGGAGCAGTTCTTC. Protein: CASSVRREGGEQFF.

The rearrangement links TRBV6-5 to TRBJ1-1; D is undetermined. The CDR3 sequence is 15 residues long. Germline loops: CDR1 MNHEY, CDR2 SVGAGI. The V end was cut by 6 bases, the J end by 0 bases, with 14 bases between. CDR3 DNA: TGTGCCAGCAGCCCATCCTGGGCCATGAACACTGAAGCTTTCTTT. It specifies CASSPSWAMNTEAFF.

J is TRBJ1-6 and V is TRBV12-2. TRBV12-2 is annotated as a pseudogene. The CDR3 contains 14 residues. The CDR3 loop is CASRSKSAEGPIHF. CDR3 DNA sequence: TGTGCAAGTCGCTCGAAATCGGCGGAGGGGCCAATCCACTTT.

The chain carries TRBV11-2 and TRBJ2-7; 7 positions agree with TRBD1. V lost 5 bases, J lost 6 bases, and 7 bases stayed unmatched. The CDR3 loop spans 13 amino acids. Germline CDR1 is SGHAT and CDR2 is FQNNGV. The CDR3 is CASSAQQGSEQYF. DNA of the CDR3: TGTGCCAGCAGCGCGCAACAGGGGTCCGAGCAGTACTTC.